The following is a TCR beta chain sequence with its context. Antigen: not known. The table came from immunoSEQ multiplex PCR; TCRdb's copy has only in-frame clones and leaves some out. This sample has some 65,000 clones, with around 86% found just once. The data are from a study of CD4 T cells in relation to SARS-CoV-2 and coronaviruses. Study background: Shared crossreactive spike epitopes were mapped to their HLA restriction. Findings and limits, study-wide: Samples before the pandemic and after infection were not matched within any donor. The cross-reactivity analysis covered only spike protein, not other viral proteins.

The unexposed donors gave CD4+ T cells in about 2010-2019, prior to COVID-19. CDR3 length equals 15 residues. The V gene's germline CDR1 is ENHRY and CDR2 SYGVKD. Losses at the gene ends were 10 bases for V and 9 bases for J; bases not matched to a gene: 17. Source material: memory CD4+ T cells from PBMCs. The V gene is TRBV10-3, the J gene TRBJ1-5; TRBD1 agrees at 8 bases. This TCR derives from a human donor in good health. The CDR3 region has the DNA TGTGCCACTGGACAGGGAGGGCAAGGAGACCGGCCCCAGCATTTT. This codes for CATGQGGQGDRPQHF.